This TCR beta chain was sequenced for a study of T cells expressing NK-cell markers. The germline gives CDR1 MGHRA, CDR2 YSYEKL. The CDR3 totals 15 residues. It was by 5'RACE template switching with UMIs that TCR beta cDNA was made. Following a re-call of the 5' RACE reads, TCRdb has one entry per CDR3 protein and lacks DNA. This sample's table has 350,000 to 400,000 distinct CDR3 sequences. The sequenced sample consisted of blood T cells: a sorted CD56 or NKG2C T cell subset, CD4+ or CD8+ T cells, or bulk PBMC T cells (not recorded which). This receptor was obtained from a woman in her forties or fifties in good health. The chain links TRBV4-1 to TRBJ1-1; the D call of TRBD1 rests on TCRdb alone, since no DNA is present to check it. CDR3 region: CASSLEQGSRTEAFF.